Here is one TCR beta chain with its context. Its antigen is undetermined. This specimen belongs to a study of radiotherapy plus CTLA-4 blockade in lung cancer. General study points: With interferon-beta, early dynamics of blood T cell clones were reported to best predict response.

The CDR3 runs to 14 residues. The germline V gene has CDR1 SNHLY and CDR2 FYNNEI. Deletions cut 4 bases from V and 1 base from J, with 9 bases between. TCRdb's table, derived via immunoSEQ multiplex PCR, lists solely in-frame clones and lacks some. The sample contains tens of thousands of clones, more than 60% of which appear only once. This rearrangement joins TRBV2 to TRBJ2-3; TRBD2 is a possible D gene (6 bases). The TCR originated in a human donor with non-small cell lung cancer who had a partial response to radiotherapy plus ipilimumab. Some clones in this sample may be carry-over from other donors' samples. The material was peripheral blood, obtained from a patient treated with radiotherapy plus ipilimumab. The chain's CDR3 is CASSVAGRTDTQYF. The CDR3 nucleotides read TGTGCCAGCAGTGTGGCGGGGCGCACAGATACGCAGTATTTT.